What follows describes a single T cell receptor beta chain. This sample is drawn from a study of T cell changes during pregnancy in multiple sclerosis. Germline loops: CDR1 MNHEY, CDR2 SVGAGI. CDR3 size: 13 residues. Deletions cut 5 bases from V and 5 bases from J, with 7 bases between. The protocol was immunoSEQ multiplex PCR, while the TCRdb copy is restricted to in-frame clones and leaves out a portion. Of about 68,000 clones listed, 80% to 95% are singletons. The sample in question was peripheral blood, obtained after pregnancy. The chain carries TRBV6-5 and TRBJ2-6, with D uncertain. The receptor comes from a female donor in good health, enrolled as a control in a pregnancy study. For the CDR3, the DNA is TGTGCCAGCAGTCCCAGGAGGGCCAACGTCCTGACTTTC. Translating it yields CASSPRRANVLTF.